This TCR beta chain was identified during a study of T cell responses to AZD1222 COVID-19 vaccine. The V gene's germline CDR1 is MNHEY and CDR2 SVGAGI. Germline trimming cut 0 bases from V and 7 bases from J; bases unmatched to any gene: 5. This CDR3 has 16 amino acids. Using immunoSEQ multiplex PCR, the repertoire was profiled, and TCRdb retains in-frame clones only, with some absent. Among 97,000 or so clones listed, more than 70% were seen once. The origin of this receptor is an adult in good health. The chain employs TRBV6-5 and TRBJ2-1, with 11 bases that match TRBD2. The specimen comprised peripheral blood, sampled on day 0 of AZD1222 vaccination. CDR3 DNA sequence: TGTGCCAGCAGTTACTCGACTAGCGGGATTGGGAATGAGCAGTTCTTC. This translates into CASSYSTSGIGNEQFF.